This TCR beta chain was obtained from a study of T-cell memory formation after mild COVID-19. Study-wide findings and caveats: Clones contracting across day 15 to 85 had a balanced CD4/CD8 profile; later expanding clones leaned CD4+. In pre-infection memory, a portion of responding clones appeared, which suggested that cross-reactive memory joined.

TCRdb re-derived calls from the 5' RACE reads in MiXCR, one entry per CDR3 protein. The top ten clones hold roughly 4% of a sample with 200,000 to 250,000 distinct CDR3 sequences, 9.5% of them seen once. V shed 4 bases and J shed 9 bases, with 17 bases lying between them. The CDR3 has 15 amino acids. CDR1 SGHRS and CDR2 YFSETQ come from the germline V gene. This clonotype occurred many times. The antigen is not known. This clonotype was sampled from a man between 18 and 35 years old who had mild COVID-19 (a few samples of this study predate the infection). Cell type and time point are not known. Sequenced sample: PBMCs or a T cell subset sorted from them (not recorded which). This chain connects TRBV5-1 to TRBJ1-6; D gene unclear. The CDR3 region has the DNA TGCGCCAGCAGCCCCCTTGAGGGCCGGGGTTCACCCCTCCACTTT. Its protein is CASSPLEGRGSPLHF.